This T cell receptor beta chain was identified in a study of blood T cell repertoires in COVID-19. Method: immunoSEQ multiplex PCR; TCRdb's copy keeps in-frame clones and lacks some. This sample yields more than 200,000 clones, of which around 84% are seen a single time; 7.4% belongs to the top ten. This TCR was sampled from a middle-aged woman with acute COVID-19. Sequencing was carried out using PBMCs or T cells enriched from blood (not recorded which).

Written as DNA, the CDR3 is TGTGCCAGCAATGGCCGGGGGGGGGCCCAAGAGACCCAGTACTTC. It translates to CASNGRGGAQETQYF. This sequence joins TRBV6-5 and TRBJ2-5, with 8 bases lining up with TRBD2. Germline CDR1 is MNHEY and CDR2 is SVGAGI. Trimming took 7 bases from V and 1 from J; bases not matched to a gene: 8. This CDR3 is built from 15 residues.